These 19 T cell receptor beta chains were all obtained from the same sample, sequenced in a study of T-cell reconstitution after alpha-beta-depleted transplantation in children. The TCRbeta library was prepared with unique molecular identifiers. TCRdb reanalysed the PCR reads using MiXCR and keeps one entry per CDR3 protein. Of some 280,000 distinct CDR3 sequences listed, nearly 10% are singletons. This material consisted of PBMCs from the stem cell graft donor, taken from the stem cell graft. These receptor sequences come from a human donor who donated a stem cell graft to a child with SCID.

The genes are TRBV6-5 and TRBJ1-1; D might be TRBD1 (5 bases). The CDR3 is made up of 14 amino acids. Germline V gene lookup returns CDR1 MNHEY and CDR2 SVGAGI. Trimming left V 4 bases short and J 4 bases short, with 13 bases between. The CDR3 nucleotides read TGTGCCAGCAGTTCGCTCCCCGGGGCCACTGAAGCTTTCTTT. Amino acid sequence: CASSSLPGATEAFF.

The rearrangement links TRBV10-3 to TRBJ2-1; TRBD1 or TRBD2 may be the D gene (6 bases each). The germline CDR1 and CDR2 sequences are ENHRY and SYGVKD. This CDR3 region has 14 residues. The V end was cut by 8 bases, the J end by 7 bases, with 18 bases between. The CDR3 here is CAISDEGGRNEQFF. For the CDR3, the DNA is TGTGCCATCTCCGACGAGGGGGGAAGGAATGAGCAGTTCTTC.

V and J are TRBV20-1 and TRBJ1-1; no firm D call. CDR3 size: 13 residues. Germline assignment: CDR1 DFQATT and CDR2 SNEGSKA (reference sequence). V was clipped by 0 bases and J by 6 bases, with 11 bases between them. Here the CDR3 DNA reads TGCAGTGCTAGAGAAGGGTATTTCCCTGAAGCTTTCTTT. It codes for CSAREGYFPEAFF.

The sample holds a few counts of this clonotype. V and J are TRBV5-1 and TRBJ2-1; D is unresolved. V gave up 4 bases and J gave up 3 bases, with 11 bases separating them. The length of the CDR3 is 14 residues. Germline CDR1 and CDR2: SGHRS and YFSETQ. The CDR3 nucleotides read TGCGCCAGCAGCGGCGGAGTGGGCTACAATGAGCAGTTCTTC. This encodes CASSGGVGYNEQFF.

V is TRBV7-8 and J is TRBJ2-2, with D unclear. Deletions cut 1 base from V and 1 base from J, with 7 bases between. The germline CDR1 and CDR2 sequences are SGHVS and FQNEAQ. This CDR3 is built from 15 residues. The CDR3 spells CASSLDLQNTGELFF. CDR3 DNA sequence: TGTGCCAGCAGCTTAGATCTACAGAACACCGGGGAGCTGTTTTTT.

CDR3 nucleotide sequence: TGCAGTGCTAGAGATTCGGGGGCCCTGAGCTCCTACAATGAGCAGTTCTTC. Translating it yields CSARDSGALSSYNEQFF. The rearrangement uses TRBV20-1 and TRBJ2-1, with D perhaps given as TRBD1 or TRBD2 (6 bases each). The CDR3 runs 17 residues. V was cut by 0 bases and J by 0 bases, with 15 bases left in between. The V gene's germline CDR1 is DFQATT and CDR2 SNEGSKA (reference sequence).

This clonotype was seen a few times. This chain connects TRBV9 to TRBJ2-5; D uncertain. V lost 0 bases and J lost 5, with 14 bases in between. The CDR3 is 15 amino acids. Germline lookup yields CDR1 SGDLS and CDR2 YYNGEE. CDR3 DNA sequence: TGTGCCAGCAGCGTAGCGACTGCCCTGTGGGAGACCCAGTACTTC. The encoded protein is CASSVATALWETQYF.

This clonotype turned up a few times. The rearrangement uses TRBV20-1 and TRBJ2-7; D gene ambiguous. The CDR3 totals 13 residues. V was clipped by 5 bases and J by 0 bases, with 11 bases between them. Germline V gene sequence: CDR1 DFQATT, CDR2 SNEGSKA (reference sequence). Here the CDR3 DNA reads TGCAGTGCTGCCAGACACAGCTCCTACGAGCAGTACTTC. It translates to CSAARHSSYEQYF.

This clonotype was seen more than once but under ten times. V usage is TRBV5-5 and J usage is TRBJ1-1; the D gene is possibly TRBD1 (6 bases). From germline, CDR1 is SGHKS and CDR2 YYEKEE (reference sequence). This CDR3 region has 15 residues. V lost 5 bases, J lost 1 base, and 15 bases lay in between. CDR3 DNA: TGTGCCAGCAGACAGAACTCACAGGGGAACACTGAAGCTTTCTTT. Protein product: CASRQNSQGNTEAFF.

This clonotype turned up a few times. The V gene is TRBV6-1, the J gene TRBJ2-1; 11 bases map to TRBD2. V gave up 2 bases and J gave up 6 bases; unmatched junction bases: 3. This CDR3 is built from 15 residues. The germline V gene encodes CDR1 MNHNS and CDR2 SASEGT. In DNA, the CDR3 is TGTGCCAGCAGTGAAATCCTAGCGGGGGGCAATGAGCAGTTCTTC. Translated: CASSEILAGGNEQFF.

This clonotype was seen only a few times. The V gene is TRBV6-1, the J gene TRBJ2-7; TRBD1 agrees at 7 bases. The germline V gene encodes CDR1 MNHNS and CDR2 SASEGT. V lost 6 bases, J lost 3 bases, and 11 bases stayed unmatched. The CDR3 totals 15 residues. The CDR3 sequence is CASRAREGAIYEQYF. The CDR3 DNA reads TGTGCCAGCAGGGCCCGCGAGGGGGCTATCTACGAGCAGTACTTC.

This chain uses TRBV29-1 with TRBJ2-7, with D tentatively TRBD2 (6 bases). The CDR3 is 14 amino acids. Germline loops: CDR1 SQVTM, CDR2 ANQGSEA. Trimming removed 4 bases at V and 1 base at J, with 14 bases between. The CDR3 region has the DNA TGCAGCGTTGCCCGCGGGGTAGTTTCCTACGAGCAGTACTTC. It translates to CSVARGVVSYEQYF.

The chain joins TRBV5-5 to TRBJ2-7; no clear D. The CDR3 totals 14 residues. Germline CDR1 reads SGHKS; CDR2 reads YYEKEE (reference sequence). V was clipped by 7 bases and J by 2 bases, with 16 bases between them. In nucleotides, the CDR3 is TGTGCCAGCCAGCTTAAAGAGTTCCCCTACGAGCAGTACTTC. It specifies CASQLKEFPYEQYF.

Ten or more counts support this clonotype. This rearrangement joins TRBV12-3 or TRBV12-4 to TRBJ2-3, with a tentative D call TRBD2 (6 bases). The CDR3 covers 17 residues. V lost 3 bases and J lost 1, with 17 bases in between. The CDR3 nucleotides read TGTGCCAGCAGTTTGGACTATCCGGGGCGCCGCACAGATACGCAGTATTTT. This sequence encodes CASSLDYPGRRTDTQYF.

V and J are TRBV5-1 and TRBJ1-1, with 8 bases lining up with TRBD1. CDR3 length: 14 amino acids. Germline V lookup: CDR1 SGHRS, CDR2 YFSETQ. J gave up 4 bases and V 4 bases, and 6 bases lay outside the gene matches. The DNA for the CDR3 is TGCGCCAGCAGCGACAGGGGTTGGTCCACTGAAGCTTTCTTT. Translation: CASSDRGWSTEAFF.

In its sample, this clonotype was seen many times. The chain links TRBV29-1 to TRBJ2-1; possibly TRBD1 for D (5 bases). The CDR3 is made up of 12 amino acids. V was trimmed by 3 bases and J by 6 bases, leaving 9 bases between them. In germline, CDR1 is SQVTM, CDR2 ANQGSEA. CDR3 region: CSVDRQPNEQFF. The CDR3 coding sequence is TGCAGCGTTGACAGACAGCCCAATGAGCAGTTCTTC.

This sequence joins TRBV5-6 and TRBJ1-5; perhaps TRBD1 as D (5 bases). Germline assignment: CDR1 SGHDT and CDR2 YYEEEE. This CDR3 has 15 amino acids. The V and J ends lost 0 bases and 0 bases respectively, with 7 bases between them. The CDR3 DNA is TGTGCCAGCAGCTTGGGACAGTATAGCAATCAGCCCCAGCATTTT. Encoded protein: CASSLGQYSNQPQHF.

This CDR3 is CATTGTPYEQYF. CDR3 sequence (DNA): TGTGCTACTACAGGGACCCCCTACGAGCAGTACTTC. The V gene is TRBV12-5, the J gene TRBJ2-7; possibly TRBD1 for D (6 bases). Between the trimmed V and J ends, which lost 10 bases and 2 bases, there was a span of 12 bases. The length of the CDR3 is 12 residues. The germline V gene has CDR1 LGHNT and CDR2 FRNRAP. Combining the CDR3 with reference TRBV12-5 and TRBJ2-7 gives the whole variable domain DARVTQTPRHKVTEMGQEVTMRCQPILGHNTVFWYRQTMMQGLELLAYFRNRAPLDDSGMPKDRFSAEMPDATLATLKIQPSEPRDSAVYFCATTGTPYEQYFGPGTRLTVT.

This clonotype was seen a handful of times. The rearrangement links TRBV5-1 to TRBJ2-2; D may correspond to TRBD1 or TRBD2 (5 bases each). V was shortened by 5 bases and J by 4 bases, with 15 bases between the two germline ends. CDR3 length: 15 amino acids. Germline CDR1 reads SGHRS; CDR2 reads YFSETQ. In DNA, the CDR3 is TGCGCCAGCAGGTATGCCGGGACCAGCACCGGGGAGCTGTTTTTT. Translating it yields CASRYAGTSTGELFF.